These T cell receptor beta chains were read from a single sample in a study of vaccination effects on CD4 cells after COVID-19. Antigens of these TCRs are unknown. Sequenced by immunoSEQ multiplex PCR; TCRdb stores in-frame clones only, minus some. The profile shows about 18,000 clones, over 65% of them singletons. Source: CD4+ T cells from PBMCs cultured with SARS-CoV-2 spike peptides, taken after COVID-19 vaccination. The source of these receptors is a human donor who had a prior SARS-CoV-2 infection. CDR3s leave out the opening cysteine and the closing phenylalanine or tryptophan. Each record gives: V gene, CDR3 length, J gene, CDR3 protein.

TRBV11-3	14	TRBJ2-2	ASSRGHDANTGELF
TRBV18	12	TRBJ1-4	ASSPAGDNEKLF
TRBV7-3	13	TRBJ2-5	ASSLDGRFQETQY
TRBV10-3	14	TRBJ1-3	AISEVGQTSGNTIY
TRBV14	13	TRBJ1-2	ASSQETGSGYGYT
TRBV11-2	15	TRBJ1-4	ASSSNLDRGLREKLF
TRBV11-2	11	TRBJ1-2	ASSFVRSYGYT
TRBV3-1/TRBV3-2	12	TRBJ1-5	ASSQVSGNQPQH
TRBV9	13	TRBJ2-1	ASSAGTSLDNEQF
TRBV4-2	9	TRBJ1-1	ASGLNTEAF
TRBV6-5	12	TRBJ2-7	ASSQVRGVDEQY
TRBV19	14	TRBJ1-5	ASSPGDRGQGQPQH
TRBV12-3/TRBV12-4	11	TRBJ1-1	ASRVLGIREAF
TRBV5-4	11	TRBJ2-5	ASSSRNQETQY
TRBV3-1/TRBV3-2	15	TRBJ1-6	ASSQSGTAGRNSPLH
TRBV30	13	TRBJ2-7	AWETGLANSYEQY
TRBV29-1	10	TRBJ2-5	SVTSQGETQY
TRBV10-3	15	TRBJ1-5	AISESNVHLSNQPQH
TRBV7-9	13	TRBJ2-2	ASSDPRRNTGELF
TRBV20-1	9	TRBJ1-2	SAGRTVGYT
TRBV20-1	12	TRBJ2-3	SASVTGGTDTQY
TRBV15	11	TRBJ1-5	ATSSYPNQPQH
TRBV30	13	TRBJ1-6	AWGRSTVRNSPLH
TRBV5-1	12	TRBJ2-1	ASSLYLPDNEQF
TRBV2	12	TRBJ2-5	ASSVWGREETQY
TRBV6-6	14	TRBJ2-4	ASSPGTEIAKNIQY
TRBV6-5	13	TRBJ2-3	ASRSLPVTVDTQY
TRBV5-1	13	TRBJ1-1	ASSAAGTAVAEAF
TRBV18	10	TRBJ2-7	ASSPDSYEQY
TRBV4-2	14	TRBJ1-2	ASSQDERDRGYGYT
TRBV6-2/TRBV6-3	13	TRBJ1-5	ASSYSQEGRQPQH
TRBV7-2	12	TRBJ2-4	ASSLTLAKNIQY
TRBV11-3	14	TRBJ2-1	ASSLRTSGRALEQF
TRBV7-2	12	TRBJ2-3	ASSRVLSERAQY
TRBV6-5	10	TRBJ2-7	ASVTDSYEQY
TRBV18	14	TRBJ1-4	ASSPGGTRRDEKLF
TRBV11-2	16	TRBJ2-2	ASSHELVAGGYPGELF
TRBV5-5	13	TRBJ2-7	ASSLRSSGVDEQY
TRBV6-1	15	TRBJ2-2	ASSESALSGNTGELF
TRBV27	13	TRBJ2-5	ASSSLAGGLETQY
TRBV19	14	TRBJ1-5	ASSMQHDRSNQPQH
TRBV5-4	12	TRBJ2-3	ASSLAHRPDTQY
TRBV5-6	14	TRBJ1-2	ASSSRDRGLWNGYT
TRBV5-1	13	TRBJ2-5	ASSLGSSGEETQY
TRBV4-3	13	TRBJ1-2	ASSQVTGSGLGYT
TRBV2	12	TRBJ1-5	ASSDRVGNQPQH
TRBV7-3	12	TRBJ2-5	ASSLSVSQETQY
TRBV4-3	14	TRBJ2-3	ASSQDGRDPGDTQY
TRBV2	11	TRBJ2-1	ASSDQAVREQF
TRBV7-2	11	TRBJ1-2	ASSFDRNYGYT
TRBV7-2	13	TRBJ2-5	ASSLEASGQETQY
TRBV7-2	11	TRBJ2-7	ASSLVAGDEQY
TRBV7-2	15	TRBJ2-1	ASRNLWRGRLYNEQF
TRBV5-1	14	TRBJ2-3	ASSPVSRRVTDTQY
TRBV7-2	11	TRBJ2-2	ASSRLASGELF
TRBV21-1	13	TRBJ1-5	ASSKRYRGGQPQH
TRBV9	11	TRBJ1-3	ASSPASGNTIY